This T cell receptor (beta chain) was sequenced for a study of beta chain features in type 1 diabetes. Study overall: All samples together contributed some 100,000,000 sorted cells for examination.

A word on this clone: Its antigen is unidentified.

The study's findings and limits: A pattern of fewer insertions and more deletions at VDJ junctions was seen in type 1 diabetes patients. Among all four CD4+ subsets, Type 1 diabetes patients had TCRB CDR3s that were moderately but significantly shorter.

Expressed TCRB transcripts were sequenced because the entire RNA isolate underwent reverse transcription. Some clones are missing from TCRdb's copy, which holds only in-frame ones; the method was immunoSEQ multiplex PCR. The top ten hold approximately 0.3% of the sample, which has about 26,000 clones, about 52% seen once. Germline V gene sequence: CDR1 SGHTA, CDR2 FQGNSA. The CDR3 length is 14 residues. V lost 5 bases, J lost 9 bases, and 6 bases stayed unmatched. Sequences were obtained from stem cell memory CD4+ T cells from blood. The chain has TRBV7-2 and TRBJ2-1, with 11 bases that match TRBD2. This sequence was found in a man between 25 and 39 years old with type 1 diabetes. CDR3: CASSILAGVGEQFF. CDR3 bases: TGTGCCAGCAGCATACTAGCGGGAGTCGGTGAGCAGTTCTTC.